This is a list of T cell receptor beta chains from one sample in a study of T cell repertoires in cytomegalovirus infection. TCRdb ran MiXCR on the reads and lists one entry per CDR3 protein. The table lists approximately 250,000 distinct CDR3 sequences, approximately 6.7% of them singletons. The sample consisted of PBMCs. The receptors originated from a human donor in good health (CMV status not recorded). Some clones in this sample may be carry-over from other donors' samples. CDR3s leave out the opening cysteine and the closing phenylalanine or tryptophan.

j_call,v_call,cdr3_aa
TRBJ2-2,TRBV7-2,ASSDRGQSGELF
TRBJ2-1,TRBV5-1,ASSLGTSGARNEQF
TRBJ1-6,TRBV14,ASSQVGGSPLH
TRBJ2-5,TRBV20-1,SARDYSEETQY
TRBJ2-7,TRBV7-2,ASSYRTGNHEQY
TRBJ1-1,TRBV14,ASSLLGRTNTEAF
TRBJ2-3,TRBV2,ASSEQSSTDTQY
TRBJ1-2,TRBV9,ASSETGTGDTHT
TRBJ1-5,TRBV20-1,SASGQAGRGNQPQH
TRBJ2-7,TRBV7-2,ASSRRGQGISYEQY
TRBJ2-2,TRBV12-3/TRBV12-4,ASIRGPGELF
TRBJ2-5,TRBV2,ASKWDSEETQY
TRBJ1-1,TRBV7-2,ASSLGLGIENTEAF
TRBJ1-1,TRBV18,ASSPQGSMNTEAF
TRBJ1-5,TRBV7-2,ASSLGQTGQPQH
TRBJ2-5,TRBV27,ASSFTNQETQY
TRBJ1-1,TRBV6-6,ASSRTGLNTEAF